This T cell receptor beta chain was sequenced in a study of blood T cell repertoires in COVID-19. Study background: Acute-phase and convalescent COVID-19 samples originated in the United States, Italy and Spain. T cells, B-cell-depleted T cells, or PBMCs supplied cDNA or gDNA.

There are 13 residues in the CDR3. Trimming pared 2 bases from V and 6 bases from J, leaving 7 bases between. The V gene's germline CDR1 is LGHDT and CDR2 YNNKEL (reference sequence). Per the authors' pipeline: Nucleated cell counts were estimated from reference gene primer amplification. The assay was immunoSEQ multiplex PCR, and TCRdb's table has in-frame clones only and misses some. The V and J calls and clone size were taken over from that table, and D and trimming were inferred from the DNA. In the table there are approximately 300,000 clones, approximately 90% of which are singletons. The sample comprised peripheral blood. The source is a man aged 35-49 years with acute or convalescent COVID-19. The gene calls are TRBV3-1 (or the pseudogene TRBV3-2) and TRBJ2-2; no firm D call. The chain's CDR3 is CASSQNGPGELFF. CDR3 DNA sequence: TGTGCCAGCAGCCAAAATGGGCCCGGGGAGCTGTTTTTT.